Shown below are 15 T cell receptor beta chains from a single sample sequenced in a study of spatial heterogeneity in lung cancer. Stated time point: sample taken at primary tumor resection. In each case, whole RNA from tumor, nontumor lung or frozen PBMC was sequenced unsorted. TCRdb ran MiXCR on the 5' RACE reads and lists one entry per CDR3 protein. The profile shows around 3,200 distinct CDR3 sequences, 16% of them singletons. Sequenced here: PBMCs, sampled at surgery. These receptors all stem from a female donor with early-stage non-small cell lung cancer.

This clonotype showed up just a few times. The CDR3 protein is CATLPSSGANVLTF. Here the CDR3 DNA reads TGTGCCACCCTCCCCTCCTCTGGGGCCAACGTCCTGACTTTC. This sequence joins TRBV10-3 and TRBJ2-6; D remains ambiguous. From germline, CDR1 is ENHRY and CDR2 SYGVKD. The CDR3 is 14 amino acids. Trimming cost V 10 bases and J 0 bases, with 10 bases left between them.

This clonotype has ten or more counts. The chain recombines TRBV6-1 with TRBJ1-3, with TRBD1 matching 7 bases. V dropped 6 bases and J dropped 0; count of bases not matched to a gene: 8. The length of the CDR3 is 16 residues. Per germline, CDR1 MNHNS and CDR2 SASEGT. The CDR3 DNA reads TGTGCCAGCAGGACATTGGGACAGAACTCTGGAAACACCATATATTTT. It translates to CASRTLGQNSGNTIYF.

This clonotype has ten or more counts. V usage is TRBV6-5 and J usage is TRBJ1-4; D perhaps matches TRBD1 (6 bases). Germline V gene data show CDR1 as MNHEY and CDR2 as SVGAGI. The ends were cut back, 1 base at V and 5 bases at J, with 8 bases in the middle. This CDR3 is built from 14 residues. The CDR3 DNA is TGTGCCAGCAGTTACTTGAGGGGGAATGAAAAACTGTTTTTT. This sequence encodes CASSYLRGNEKLFF.

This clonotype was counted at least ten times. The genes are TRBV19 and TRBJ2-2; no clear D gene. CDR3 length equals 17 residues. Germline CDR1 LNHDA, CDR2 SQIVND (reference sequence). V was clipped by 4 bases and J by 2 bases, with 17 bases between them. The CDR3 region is CASSRDDGGSNTGELFF. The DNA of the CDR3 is TGTGCCAGTAGTAGGGATGATGGCGGCTCAAACACCGGGGAGCTGTTTTTT.

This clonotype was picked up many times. DNA of the CDR3: TGTGCCAGCAGCGACCAAAGGGACAGTTACACTGAAGCTTTCTTT. This gives the protein CASSDQRDSYTEAFF. The chain is built from TRBV5-5 and TRBJ1-1, with TRBD1 matching over 7 bases. This CDR3 contains 15 residues. Trimming at V came to 4 bases and at J to 3 bases, leaving 9 bases not matched to a gene. CDR1 and CDR2 from the germline V gene are SGHKS and YYEKEE (reference sequence). Full variable domain (rest looked up from reference TRBV5-5 and TRBJ1-1): DAGVTQSPTHLIKTRGQQVTLRCSPISGHKSVSWYQQVLGQGPQFIFQYYEKEERGRGNFPDRFSARQFPNYSSELNVNALLLGDSALYLCASSDQRDSYTEAFFGQGTRLTVV.

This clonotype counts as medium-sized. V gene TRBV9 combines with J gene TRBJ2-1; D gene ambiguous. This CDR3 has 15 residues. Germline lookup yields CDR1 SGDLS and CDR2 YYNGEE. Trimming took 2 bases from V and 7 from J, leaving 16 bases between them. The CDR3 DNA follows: TGTGCCAGCAGCGTGTGGGGTGGTTTCGGGAATGAGCAGTTCTTC. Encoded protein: CASSVWGGFGNEQFF.

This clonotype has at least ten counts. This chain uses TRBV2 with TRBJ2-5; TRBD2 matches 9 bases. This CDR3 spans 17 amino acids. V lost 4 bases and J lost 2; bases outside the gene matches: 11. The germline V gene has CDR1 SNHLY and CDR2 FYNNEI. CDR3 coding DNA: TGTGCCAGCAGTGGAGAGTCAAGCGGGGGGTGGCAAGAGACCCAGTACTTC. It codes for CASSGESSGGWQETQYF. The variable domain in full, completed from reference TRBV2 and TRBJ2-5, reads EPEVTQTPSHQVTQMGQEVILRCVPISNHLYFYWYRQILGQKVEFLVSFYNNEISEKSEIFDDQFSVERPDGSNFTLKIRSTKLEDSAMYFCASSGESSGGWQETQYFGPGTRLLVL.

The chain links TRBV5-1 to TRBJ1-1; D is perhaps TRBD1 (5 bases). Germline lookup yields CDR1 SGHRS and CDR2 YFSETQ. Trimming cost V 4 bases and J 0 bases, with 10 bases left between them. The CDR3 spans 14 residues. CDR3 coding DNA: TGCGCCAGCAGCAAGGTGGGGGTGAACACTGAAGCTTTCTTT. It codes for CASSKVGVNTEAFF.

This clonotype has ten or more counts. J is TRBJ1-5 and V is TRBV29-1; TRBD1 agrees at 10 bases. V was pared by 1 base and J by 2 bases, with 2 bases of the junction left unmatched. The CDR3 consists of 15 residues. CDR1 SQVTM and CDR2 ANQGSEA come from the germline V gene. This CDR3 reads CSVEVGTGGNQPQHF. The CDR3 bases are TGCAGCGTTGAAGTAGGGACAGGGGGCAATCAGCCCCAGCATTTT. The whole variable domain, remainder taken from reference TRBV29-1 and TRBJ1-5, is SAVISQKPSRDICQRGTSLTIQCQVDSQVTMMFWYRQQPGQSLTLIATANQGSEATYESGFVIDKFPISRPNLTFSTLTVSNMSPEDSSIYLCSVEVGTGGNQPQHFGDGTRLSIL.

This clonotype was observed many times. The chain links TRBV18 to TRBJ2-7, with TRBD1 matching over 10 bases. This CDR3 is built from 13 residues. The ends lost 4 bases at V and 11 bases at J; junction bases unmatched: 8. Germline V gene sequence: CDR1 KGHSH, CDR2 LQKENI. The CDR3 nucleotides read TGTGCCAGCTCACGCGGGACAGGGGAACCGGAGTACTTC. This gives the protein CASSRGTGEPEYF.

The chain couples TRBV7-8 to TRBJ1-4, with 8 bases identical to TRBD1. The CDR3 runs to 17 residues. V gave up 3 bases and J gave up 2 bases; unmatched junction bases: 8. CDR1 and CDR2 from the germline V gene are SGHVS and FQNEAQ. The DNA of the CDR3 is TGTGCCAGCAGCTTCTTAGACAGGGGAGAGACTAATGAAAAACTGTTTTTT. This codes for CASSFLDRGETNEKLFF.

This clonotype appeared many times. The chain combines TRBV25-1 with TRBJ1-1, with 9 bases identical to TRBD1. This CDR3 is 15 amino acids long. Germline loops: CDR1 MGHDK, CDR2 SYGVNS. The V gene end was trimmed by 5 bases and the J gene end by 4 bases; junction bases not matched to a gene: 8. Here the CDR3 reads CASSPRQGGTTEAFF. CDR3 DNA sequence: TGTGCCAGCAGTCCCCGACAGGGGGGGACCACTGAAGCTTTCTTT.

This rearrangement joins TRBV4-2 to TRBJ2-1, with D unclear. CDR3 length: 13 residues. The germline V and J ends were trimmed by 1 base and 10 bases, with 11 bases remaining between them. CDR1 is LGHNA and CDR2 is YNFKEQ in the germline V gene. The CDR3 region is CASSQGGVGEQFF. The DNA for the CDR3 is TGTGCCAGCAGCCAAGGAGGCGTGGGAGAGCAGTTCTTC.

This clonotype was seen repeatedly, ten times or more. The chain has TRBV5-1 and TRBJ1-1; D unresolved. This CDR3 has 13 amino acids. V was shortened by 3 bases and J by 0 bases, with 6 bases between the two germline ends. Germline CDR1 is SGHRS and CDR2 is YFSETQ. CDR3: CASSSSMNTEAFF. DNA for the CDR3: TGCGCCAGCAGCTCTTCCATGAACACTGAAGCTTTCTTT.

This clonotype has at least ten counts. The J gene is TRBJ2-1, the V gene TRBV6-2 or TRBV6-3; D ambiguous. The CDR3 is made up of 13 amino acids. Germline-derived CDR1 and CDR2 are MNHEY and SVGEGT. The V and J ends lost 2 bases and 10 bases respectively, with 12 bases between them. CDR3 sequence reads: CASSYPTEAEQFF. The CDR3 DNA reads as TGTGCCAGCAGTTACCCCACCGAGGCCGAGCAGTTCTTC.